These 25 T cell receptor beta chains were all obtained from the same sample, sequenced in a study of T cells in localized non-small cell lung cancer. Profiling relied on immunoSEQ multiplex PCR, and the TCRdb table lists in-frame clones only, not all of them. The profile shows approximately 26,000 clones, 75% to 95% of them singletons. Here the sequenced sample was peripheral blood, taken before any cancer treatment. The receptors originated from a female donor over 55 with stage II squamous cell lung carcinoma.

The chain has TRBV30 and TRBJ2-7; D not resolved. Germline values: CDR1 GTSNPN, CDR2 SVGIG (reference sequence). The CDR3 totals 12 residues. V was shortened by 2 bases and J by 6 bases, with 11 bases between the two germline ends. This chain's CDR3 is CAWSRKDREQYF. In DNA form, the CDR3 reads TGTGCCTGGAGTAGGAAGGACCGCGAGCAGTACTTC.

V and J are TRBV18 and TRBJ2-1, with D unclear. The CDR3 is 12 amino acids. Germline CDR1 and CDR2: KGHSH and LQKENI. V dropped 5 bases and J dropped 5 bases, with 7 bases sitting between them. The CDR3 loop is CASSGNNNEQFF. The CDR3 DNA follows: TGTGCCAGCTCAGGCAACAACAATGAGCAGTTCTTC.

V is TRBV19 and J is TRBJ2-7; D is tentatively TRBD1 or TRBD2 (6 bases each). The CDR3 is 13 amino acids. V was pared by 9 bases and J by 3 bases, with 15 bases between. Germline V gene lookup returns CDR1 LNHDA and CDR2 SQIVND (reference sequence). The CDR3 here is CASRGAGVYEQYF. The CDR3 DNA reads as TGTGCCAGCCGCGGGGCAGGGGTCTACGAGCAGTACTTC.

The chain carries TRBV4-2 and TRBJ1-2, with D uncertain. Trimming removed 1 base at V and 3 bases at J, with 6 bases between. The CDR3 runs to 13 residues. CDR1 and CDR2 from the germline V gene are LGHNA and YNFKEQ. The CDR3 coding sequence is TGTGCCAGCAGCCAAGGGGCAGACTATGGCTACACCTTC. It specifies CASSQGADYGYTF.

This chain uses TRBV18 with TRBJ2-1; 9 nucleotides line up with TRBD2. This CDR3 region has 15 residues. Germline CDR1 reads KGHSH; CDR2 reads LQKENI. Trimming took 0 bases from V and 10 from J; bases not matched to a gene: 7. CDR3 region: CASSPPSGSVREQFF. Here the CDR3 DNA reads TGTGCCAGCTCACCACCTAGCGGGAGCGTTCGCGAGCAGTTCTTC.

The V call is TRBV6-6, the J call TRBJ2-6; the D call may be TRBD1 or TRBD2 (5 bases each). The V end was cut by 0 bases, the J end by 2 bases, with 5 bases between. From germline, CDR1 is MNHNY and CDR2 SVGAGI (reference sequence). The CDR3 is 15 amino acids. CDR3 nucleotide sequence: TGTGCCAGCAGTTACTCGGGGGCTGGGGCCAACGTCCTGACTTTC. Its protein is CASSYSGAGANVLTF.

The chain joins TRBV5-6 to TRBJ1-2; tentative D call: TRBD1 (6 bases). This CDR3 has 12 residues. Germline CDR1 is SGHDT and CDR2 is YYEEEE. Trimming took off 8 bases at V and 0 bases at J, with 8 bases between the two ends. This CDR3 is CASRTANYGYTF. Here the CDR3 DNA reads TGTGCCAGTAGGACAGCTAACTATGGCTACACCTTC.

The rearrangement links TRBV7-3 to TRBJ2-7, with TRBD1 identical over 7 bases. The germline V gene encodes CDR1 SGHTA and CDR2 FQGTGA. The CDR3 is 15 residues long. Losses at the gene ends were 5 bases for V and 0 bases for J; bases not matched to a gene: 7. The CDR3 is CASSPGGPNSYEQYF. CDR3 bases: TGTGCCAGCAGCCCAGGGGGACCCAACTCCTACGAGCAGTACTTC. Drawing the rest from reference TRBV7-3 and TRBJ2-7, the complete variable domain is GAGVSQTPSNKVTEKGKYVELRCDPISGHTALYWYRQSLGQGPEFLIYFQGTGAADDSGLPNDRFFAVRPEGSVSTLKIQRTERGDSAVYLCASSPGGPNSYEQYFGPGTRLTVT.

This chain uses TRBV7-2 with TRBJ2-5, with D perhaps TRBD2 (5 bases). The CDR3 is made up of 14 amino acids. Per the germline V gene, CDR1 is SGHTA and CDR2 is FQGNSA. V was trimmed by 6 bases and J by 1 base, leaving 12 bases between them. The CDR3 loop is CASSSRTGQETQYF. For the CDR3, the DNA is TGTGCCAGCAGTTCTCGGACTGGCCAAGAGACCCAGTACTTC.

The chain uses TRBV18 and TRBJ2-5; D is unclear. This CDR3 spans 11 amino acids. In germline, CDR1 is KGHSH, CDR2 LQKENI. The V gene lost 3 bases and the J gene lost 1 base, with 0 bases spanning the gap. CDR3 in DNA: TGTGCCAGCTCACCCCAAGAGACCCAGTACTTC. Its translation: CASSPQETQYF.

This chain links TRBV19 with TRBJ2-7, with TRBD1 matching over 8 bases. J gave up 0 bases and V 4 bases, and 5 bases lay outside the gene matches. There are 15 residues in the CDR3. Germline lookup yields CDR1 LNHDA and CDR2 SQIVND (reference sequence). CDR3 protein: CASSTRTGSSYEQYF. CDR3 bases: TGTGCCAGTAGTACTCGGACAGGGAGCTCCTACGAGCAGTACTTC.

The chain joins TRBV20-1 to TRBJ1-1; D is uncertain. Germline values: CDR1 DFQATT, CDR2 SNEGSKA (reference sequence). The length of the CDR3 is 11 residues. The CDR3 sequence: CSAWEGREAFF. In DNA, the CDR3 is TGCAGCGCCTGGGAGGGCCGAGAAGCTTTCTTT.

The genes are TRBV19 and TRBJ1-2, with no clear D. Trimming removed 6 bases from V and 1 base from J, with 9 bases in between. The CDR3 covers 13 residues. The germline V gene encodes CDR1 LNHDA and CDR2 SQIVND (reference sequence). This CDR3 reads CASSIHLNYGYTF. The CDR3 DNA is TGTGCCAGTAGCATCCACCTTAACTATGGCTACACCTTC.

The chain joins TRBV7-9 to TRBJ2-5; D tentatively fits TRBD1 or TRBD2 (6 bases each). The germline V and J ends were trimmed by 1 base and 5 bases, with 20 bases remaining between them. This CDR3 has 17 amino acids. From germline, CDR1 is SEHNR and CDR2 FQNEAQ (reference sequence). The DNA of the CDR3 is TGTGCCAGCAGCTTAGGTCCAGGAAGGGGGGCGAGGGAGACCCAGTACTTC. Protein: CASSLGPGRGARETQYF.

The V and J genes are TRBV9 and TRBJ2-7; D gene uncertain. V lost 0 bases and J lost 4, with 14 bases in between. The CDR3 is 15 amino acids. Germline values: CDR1 SGDLS, CDR2 YYNGEE. In DNA, the CDR3 is TGTGCCAGCAGCGTAGCTGGGCAGCCCGTATACGAGCAGTACTTC. Protein sequence: CASSVAGQPVYEQYF.

This chain connects TRBV5-6 to TRBJ2-7, with a tentative D call TRBD2 (5 bases). This CDR3 contains 13 residues. Germline CDR1 reads SGHDT; CDR2 reads YYEEEE. Trimming shortened V by 4 bases and J by 7 bases, and 15 bases separated the two germline ends. CDR3 nucleotides: TGTGCCAGCAGCCCCCCCCCACCGGGGGAGCAGTACTTC. This sequence encodes CASSPPPPGEQYF.

The chain combines TRBV30 with TRBJ1-1; TRBD1 agrees at 7 bases. Trimming at V came to 4 bases and at J to 1 base, leaving 12 bases not matched to a gene. CDR1 GTSNPN and CDR2 SVGIG come from the germline V gene (reference sequence). This CDR3 spans 16 amino acids. CDR3 in amino acids: CAWINLVRQGNTEAFF. CDR3 DNA: TGTGCCTGGATAAATCTGGTCCGACAGGGGAACACTGAAGCTTTCTTT.

The chain links TRBV7-9 to TRBJ1-4; the D gene is possibly TRBD1 (6 bases). V dropped 4 bases and J dropped 3 bases, with 15 bases sitting between them. The CDR3 length is 16 residues. Germline lookup yields CDR1 SEHNR and CDR2 FQNEAQ (reference sequence). The CDR3 DNA follows: TGTGCCAGCAGCTCACGAAGGGGGTTGGCTAATGAAAAACTGTTTTTT. It is translated as CASSSRRGLANEKLFF. The full variable domain, its missing parts supplied by reference TRBV7-9 and TRBJ1-4, is DTGVSQNPRHKITKRGQNVTFRCDPISEHNRLYWYRQTLGQGPEFLTYFQNEAQLEKSRLLSDRFSAERPKGSFSTLEIQRTEQGDSAMYLCASSSRRGLANEKLFFGSGTQLSVL.

The V and J genes are TRBV10-3 and TRBJ1-2; 9 nucleotides agree with TRBD1. This CDR3 has 14 amino acids. V shed 6 bases and J 8 bases; nucleotides not matched to a gene: 10. Germline V gene sequence: CDR1 ENHRY, CDR2 SYGVKD. In nucleotides, the CDR3 is TGTGCCATCAGCCCACAGGGGGCGGAAGGGGGCTACACCTTC. Protein sequence: CAISPQGAEGGYTF.

V gene TRBV5-4 combines with J gene TRBJ1-3; no clear D gene. From germline, CDR1 is SGHNT and CDR2 YYREEE (reference sequence). V lost 0 bases and J 0 bases, leaving 10 bases between the germline ends. The CDR3 extends over 16 amino acids. The CDR3 reads CASSLGGRSSGNTIYF. For the CDR3, the DNA is TGTGCCAGCAGCTTGGGTGGCCGAAGCTCTGGAAACACCATATATTTT.

The J gene is TRBJ2-7, the V gene TRBV5-1; either TRBD1 or TRBD2 may fit D (7 bases each). Germline V gene data show CDR1 as SGHRS and CDR2 as YFSETQ. The germline V and J ends were trimmed by 2 bases and 0 bases, with 12 bases remaining between them. The CDR3 length is 15 residues. In DNA form, the CDR3 reads TGCGCCAGCAGCTTCCAGGGGGGGAGCTCCTACGAGCAGTACTTC. Encoded protein: CASSFQGGSSYEQYF.

This sequence joins TRBV6-1 and TRBJ1-2; D is perhaps TRBD1 (5 bases). V lost 1 base and J 4 bases, leaving 7 bases between the germline ends. Germline V lookup: CDR1 MNHNS, CDR2 SASEGT. The CDR3 totals 13 residues. The DNA for the CDR3 is TGTGCCAGCAGTGAAGGGGGCCCCTATGGCTACACCTTC. It specifies CASSEGGPYGYTF.

This chain connects TRBV6-5 to TRBJ2-1; D uncertain. V shed 4 bases and J shed 9 bases, with 7 bases lying between them. Germline assignment: CDR1 MNHEY and CDR2 SVGAGI. This CDR3 is built from 11 residues. CDR3 protein: CASSSVGEQFF. In nucleotides, the CDR3 is TGTGCCAGCAGTTCAGTGGGTGAGCAGTTCTTC.

The V and J genes are TRBV28 and TRBJ2-3, with D perhaps matching TRBD1 or TRBD2 (7 bases each). Trimming removed 2 bases from V and 1 base from J, with 10 bases in between. The V gene's germline CDR1 is MDHEN and CDR2 SYDVKM. This CDR3 contains 15 residues. CDR3 region: CASSLAGGGTDTQYF. The CDR3 region has the DNA TGTGCCAGCAGTTTAGCAGGGGGGGGCACAGATACGCAGTATTTT. Full variable domain (missing parts from reference TRBV28 and TRBJ2-3): DVKVTQSSRYLVKRTGEKVFLECVQDMDHENMFWYRQDPGLGLRLIYFSYDVKMKEKGDIPEGYSVSREKKERFSLILESASTNQTSMYLCASSLAGGGTDTQYFGPGTRLTVL.

This rearrangement joins TRBV5-1 to TRBJ2-2; D could derive from TRBD1 or TRBD2 (6 bases each). Between the trimmed V and J ends, which lost 1 base and 3 bases, there was a span of 10 bases. The germline gives CDR1 SGHRS, CDR2 YFSETQ. The CDR3 sequence is 15 residues long. CDR3 in amino acids: CASSLTRGDTGELFF. The DNA for the CDR3 is TGCGCCAGCAGCTTGACTAGGGGGGACACCGGGGAGCTGTTTTTT.